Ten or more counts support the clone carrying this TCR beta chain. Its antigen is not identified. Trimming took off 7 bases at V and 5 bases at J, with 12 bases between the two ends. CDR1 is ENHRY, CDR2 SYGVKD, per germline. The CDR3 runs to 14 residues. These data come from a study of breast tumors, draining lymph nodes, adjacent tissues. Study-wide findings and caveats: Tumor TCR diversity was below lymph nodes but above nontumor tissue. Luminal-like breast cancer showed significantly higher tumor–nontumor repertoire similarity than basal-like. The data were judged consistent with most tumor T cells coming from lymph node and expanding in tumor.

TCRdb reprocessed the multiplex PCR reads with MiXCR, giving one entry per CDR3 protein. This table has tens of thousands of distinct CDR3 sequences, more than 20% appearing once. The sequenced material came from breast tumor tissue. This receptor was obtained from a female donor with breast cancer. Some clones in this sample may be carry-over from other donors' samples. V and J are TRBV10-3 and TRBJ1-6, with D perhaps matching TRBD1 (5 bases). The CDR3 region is CAIKRGADNSPLHF. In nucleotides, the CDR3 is TGTGCCATCAAGAGGGGCGCCGATAATTCACCCCTCCACTTT.